The 26 T cell receptor beta chains below all came from one sample that was sequenced in a study of T-cell memory formation after mild COVID-19. TCRdb re-derived calls from the 5' RACE reads in MiXCR, one entry per CDR3 protein. The data show about 150,000 distinct CDR3 sequences, about 5.5% seen once. Sequencing input: PBMCs or a T cell subset sorted from them (not recorded which). These receptor sequences come from an adult woman who had mild COVID-19 (a few samples of this study predate the infection). Cell type and time point are not known.

This chain connects TRBV5-1 to TRBJ2-3; D gene ambiguous. This CDR3 contains 13 residues. The V gene's germline CDR1 is SGHRS and CDR2 YFSETQ. V dropped 1 base and J dropped 2 bases, with 5 bases sitting between them. The CDR3 DNA is TGCGCCAGCAGCTTGCACAACACAGATACGCAGTATTTT. Its protein is CASSLHNTDTQYF.

The J gene is TRBJ2-2, the V gene TRBV24-1, with 12 bases identical to TRBD2. CDR1 is KGHDR, CDR2 SFDVKD, per germline. This CDR3 contains 19 residues. J lost 2 bases, V lost 5 bases, and 11 bases had no gene match. Here the CDR3 DNA reads TGTGCCACCAGTGGCAAATCCGGGACTAGCGGGCTTAACACCGGGGAGCTGTTTTTT. Protein product: CATSGKSGTSGLNTGELFF.

The sample holds many counts of this clonotype. The J gene is TRBJ2-7, the V gene TRBV12-3 or TRBV12-4; 8 positions match TRBD1. The ends lost 4 bases at V and 1 base at J; junction bases unmatched: 3. This CDR3 is built from 14 residues. CDR3 residues: CASSSRDRSYEQYF. The CDR3 DNA follows: TGTGCCAGCAGTTCACGGGACAGGTCCTACGAGCAGTACTTC.

This chain connects TRBV7-2 to TRBJ2-7, with D perhaps TRBD2 (5 bases). V lost 1 base, J lost 2 bases, and 12 bases lay in between. Germline V gene sequence: CDR1 SGHTA, CDR2 FQGNSA. The CDR3 runs 15 residues. The CDR3 nucleotides read TGTGCCAGCAGCTTAGGAAGCGGACTTACCTACGAGCAGTACTTC. Its protein product is CASSLGSGLTYEQYF.

V and J are TRBV5-5 and TRBJ2-1, with TRBD1 as a possible D gene (6 bases). The V and J ends lost 4 bases and 4 bases respectively, with 15 bases between them. The length of the CDR3 is 15 residues. The germline V gene has CDR1 SGHKS and CDR2 YYEKEE (reference sequence). As DNA, the CDR3 is TGTGCCAGCAGCCAAATGGCAGGGGCTTACAATGAGCAGTTCTTC. Translated: CASSQMAGAYNEQFF.

This clonotype was counted many times. This chain uses TRBV12-3 or TRBV12-4 with TRBJ2-3; unclear D gene. Trimming cost V 5 bases and J 1 base, with 10 bases left between them. The CDR3 is 14 residues long. The CDR3 DNA reads TGTGCCAGCAGTCCTCATCGGCGCACAGATACGCAGTATTTT. It is translated as CASSPHRRTDTQYF.

This clonotype was found a few times. In nucleotides, the CDR3 is TGTGCCAGCAGCCAAGGGGTACGAGGGGGTAGTGAAGCTTTCTTT. Translated, it gives CASSQGVRGGSEAFF. This chain connects TRBV3-1 to TRBJ1-1; tentatively, D is TRBD1 (6 bases). V lost 1 base and J lost 7, with 16 bases in between. From germline, CDR1 is LGHDT and CDR2 YNNKEL (reference sequence). This CDR3 contains 15 residues.

This chain connects TRBV7-2 to TRBJ2-1; maybe TRBD2 (6 bases). Germline CDR1 SGHTA, CDR2 FQGNSA. Trimming took 8 bases from V and 7 from J, leaving 15 bases between them. CDR3 size: 13 residues. The CDR3 region has the DNA TGTGCCAGCCATTCGGCTAGCGTAAATGAGCAGTTCTTC. Its protein product is CASHSASVNEQFF.

J is TRBJ2-3 and V is TRBV6-6, with D possibly matching TRBD1 (5 bases). V was cut by 6 bases and J by 5 bases, with 9 bases left in between. Germline V gene lookup returns CDR1 MNHNY and CDR2 SVGAGI (reference sequence). The length of the CDR3 is 12 residues. This CDR3 is CASSPTEDTQYF. CDR3 DNA sequence: TGTGCCAGCAGCCCGACAGAAGATACGCAGTATTTT.

This clonotype occurred a few times. The chain uses TRBV6-5 and TRBJ2-7, with D uncertain. The germline CDR1 and CDR2 sequences are MNHEY and SVGAGI. Trimming cost V 6 bases and J 2 bases, with 5 bases left between them. This CDR3 has 11 residues. CDR3 nucleotide sequence: TGTGCCAGCAGGGGTACCTACGAGCAGTACTTC. Its protein is CASRGTYEQYF.

This clonotype was detected ten times or more. The chain combines TRBV12-3 or TRBV12-4 with TRBJ2-2; the D gene could be TRBD1 or TRBD2 (6 bases each). CDR3 length equals 15 residues. The V end was cut by 5 bases, the J end by 8 bases, with 18 bases between. The CDR3 DNA sequence: TGTGCCAGCAGTGACACAGGGAGGCGTTTGGGGGAGCTGTTTTTT. Translating it yields CASSDTGRRLGELFF.

There are a few counts of this clonotype. The V gene is TRBV12-3 or TRBV12-4, the J gene TRBJ2-7, with 8 positions matching TRBD1. V shed 3 bases, J shed 6 bases, and the junction held 7 bases outside the gene matches. The CDR3 is made up of 14 amino acids. The CDR3 protein is CASSFTGGPTEQYF. The DNA of the CDR3 is TGTGCCAGCAGTTTCACAGGGGGTCCTACCGAGCAGTACTTC.

This clonotype was counted many times. This chain's CDR3 is CASSLGGPPYEQYF. CDR3 nucleotide sequence: TGCGCCAGCAGTCTAGGGGGGCCTCCCTACGAGCAGTACTTC. The chain links TRBV5-1 to TRBJ2-7, with D possibly called TRBD1 or TRBD2 (6 bases each). The CDR3 loop spans 14 amino acids. Deletions cut 5 bases from V and 2 bases from J, with 14 bases between. In germline, CDR1 is SGHRS, CDR2 YFSETQ.

A few counts support this clonotype. This sequence joins TRBV12-3 or TRBV12-4 and TRBJ2-7; no clear D gene. This CDR3 has 14 amino acids. Trimming cost V 3 bases and J 2 bases, with 11 bases left between them. Written as DNA, the CDR3 is TGTGCCAGCAGTTTTGGGCGTAAGACCTACGAGCAGTACTTC. Its translation: CASSFGRKTYEQYF.

This clonotype was counted many times. J is TRBJ2-1 and V is TRBV12-3 or TRBV12-4, with D maybe TRBD1 (6 bases). V was cut by 2 bases and J by 5 bases, with 13 bases left in between. The CDR3 is 15 residues long. The CDR3 bases are TGTGCCAGCAGTTTAAACGACAGGCCCAACAATGAGCAGTTCTTC. It specifies CASSLNDRPNNEQFF.

The chain links TRBV20-1 to TRBJ2-7, with D perhaps being TRBD1 or TRBD2 (5 bases each). V was trimmed by 3 bases and J by 2 bases, leaving 14 bases between them. This CDR3 comprises 14 residues. CDR1 is DFQATT, CDR2 SNEGSKA, per germline (reference sequence). The CDR3 DNA reads TGCAGTGCTAGGAGGGGAGCCATGCCCTACGAGCAGTACTTC. It yields the protein CSARRGAMPYEQYF.

This clonotype was seen repeatedly, ten times or more. J is TRBJ2-1 and V is TRBV6-5; 9 bases are a match to TRBD2. This CDR3 comprises 16 residues. J was trimmed by 4 bases and V by 6 bases; bases with no gene match: 10. Germline V lookup: CDR1 MNHEY, CDR2 SVGAGI. In DNA, the CDR3 is TGTGCCAGCAGCTCACCCGGGACTAGCATTTACAATGAGCAGTTCTTC. It translates to CASSSPGTSIYNEQFF.

The chain has TRBV5-1 and TRBJ2-5; TRBD2 matches 8 bases. The CDR3 sequence is 15 residues long. CDR1 and CDR2 from the germline V gene are SGHRS and YFSETQ. With V trimmed by 2 bases and J by 5 bases, 8 bases remained unmatched. The CDR3 nucleotides are TGCGCCAGCAGCTTAAACGGGGGGGCCGGCGAGACCCAGTACTTC. As protein: CASSLNGGAGETQYF.

In its sample, this clonotype was seen many times. In nucleotides, the CDR3 is TGCAGCGCTCCCGCCGGGCAGTCGAACACCTTC. This codes for CSAPAGQSNTF. V is TRBV29-1 and J is TRBJ1-2; the D is unclear. In germline, CDR1 is SQVTM, CDR2 ANQGSEA. The CDR3 contains 11 residues. Between the trimmed V and J ends, which lost 7 bases and 12 bases, there was a span of 18 bases.

This clonotype occurred a few times. This sequence joins TRBV9 and TRBJ1-1, with D tentatively TRBD1 (5 bases). The CDR3 contains 14 residues. CDR1 is SGDLS and CDR2 is YYNGEE in the germline V gene. Trimming pared 0 bases from V and 5 bases from J, leaving 11 bases between. This CDR3 reads CASSVEYQGTEAFF. The CDR3 region has the DNA TGTGCCAGCAGCGTAGAATACCAGGGAACTGAAGCTTTCTTT.

The V gene is TRBV12-3 or TRBV12-4, the J gene TRBJ1-2; D is ambiguous. The CDR3 spans 12 residues. The ends were cut back, 4 bases at V and 2 bases at J, with 5 bases in the middle. The CDR3 sequence: CASSYQNYGYTF. In nucleotides, the CDR3 is TGTGCCAGCAGTTATCAGAACTATGGCTACACCTTC.

This chain's CDR3 is CASSPLTGEETYEQYF. CDR3 nucleotide sequence: TGTGCCAGCAGTCCACTGACAGGGGAGGAGACCTACGAGCAGTACTTC. This rearrangement joins TRBV27 to TRBJ2-7, with 8 bases aligning to TRBD1. V shed 5 bases, J shed 2 bases, and the junction held 11 bases outside the gene matches. In germline, CDR1 is MNHEY, CDR2 SMNVEV (reference sequence). The CDR3 runs 16 residues.

This clonotype came up a few times. This chain uses TRBV19 with TRBJ2-7; no firm D call. Trimming left V 0 bases short and J 3 bases short, with 6 bases between. Germline CDR1 reads LNHDA; CDR2 reads SQIVND (reference sequence). This CDR3 region has 13 residues. The CDR3 coding sequence is TGTGCCAGTAGTATAGAAGGGTACTACGAGCAGTACTTC. The encoded protein is CASSIEGYYEQYF.

This clonotype was observed at least ten times. V gene TRBV5-1 combines with J gene TRBJ2-3; D is ambiguous. Germline-derived CDR1 and CDR2 are SGHRS and YFSETQ. CDR3 size: 10 residues. V lost 7 bases to trimming and J lost 3 bases, with 3 bases between them. The CDR3 sequence is CASPTDTQYF. As DNA, the CDR3 is TGCGCCAGCCCGACAGATACGCAGTATTTT. Full variable domain (rest looked up from reference TRBV5-1 and TRBJ2-3): KAGVTQTPRYLIKTRGQQVTLSCSPISGHRSVSWYQQTPGQGLQFLFEYFSETQRNKGNFPGRFSGRQFSNSRSEMNVSTLELGDSALYLCASPTDTQYFGPGTRLTVL.

This clonotype occurred many times. This chain connects TRBV7-3 to TRBJ2-1; 8 nucleotides line up with TRBD2. V shed 5 bases and J 1 base; nucleotides not matched to a gene: 7. Germline V CDR1 and CDR2: SGHTA, FQGTGA. The CDR3 is 16 amino acids. CDR3 residues: CASSRTSGGSYNEQFF. The CDR3 nucleotides are TGTGCCAGCAGCAGAACGAGCGGGGGTTCCTACAATGAGCAGTTCTTC. Using reference TRBV7-3 and TRBJ2-1 for the parts outside the CDR3, the full variable domain is GAGVSQTPSNKVTEKGKYVELRCDPISGHTALYWYRQSLGQGPEFLIYFQGTGAADDSGLPNDRFFAVRPEGSVSTLKIQRTERGDSAVYLCASSRTSGGSYNEQFFGPGTRLTVL.

This clonotype was counted ten times or more. The CDR3: CASSYSPSGSIGEQYF. The CDR3 region has the DNA TGTGCCAGCAGTTACTCTCCTAGCGGGAGCATAGGCGAGCAGTACTTC. The J gene is TRBJ2-7, the V gene TRBV6-2 or TRBV6-3, with 10 bases that match TRBD2. CDR3 size: 16 residues. Germline V CDR1 and CDR2: MNHEY, SVGEGT. The V and J ends lost 0 bases and 6 bases, in that order; junction bases with no gene match: 8.